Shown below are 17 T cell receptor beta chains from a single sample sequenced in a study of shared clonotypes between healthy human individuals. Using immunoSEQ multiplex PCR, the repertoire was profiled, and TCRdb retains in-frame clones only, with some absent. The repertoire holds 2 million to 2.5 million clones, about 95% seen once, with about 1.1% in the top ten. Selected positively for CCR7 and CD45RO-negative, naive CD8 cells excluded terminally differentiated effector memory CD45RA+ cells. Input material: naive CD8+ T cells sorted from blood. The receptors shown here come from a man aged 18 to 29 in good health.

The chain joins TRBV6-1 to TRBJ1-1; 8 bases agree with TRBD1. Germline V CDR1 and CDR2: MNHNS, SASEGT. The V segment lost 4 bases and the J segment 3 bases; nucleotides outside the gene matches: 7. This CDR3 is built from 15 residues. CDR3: CASSGSKGQDTEAFF. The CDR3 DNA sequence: TGTGCCAGCAGTGGATCAAAGGGACAGGACACTGAAGCTTTCTTT.

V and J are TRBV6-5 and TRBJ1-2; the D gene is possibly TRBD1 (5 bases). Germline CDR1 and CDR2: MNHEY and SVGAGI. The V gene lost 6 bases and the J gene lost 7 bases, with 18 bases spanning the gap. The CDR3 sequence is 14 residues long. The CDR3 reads CASSLSRDGPGYTF. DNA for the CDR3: TGTGCCAGCAGCCTCAGCCGGGACGGTCCTGGCTACACCTTC.

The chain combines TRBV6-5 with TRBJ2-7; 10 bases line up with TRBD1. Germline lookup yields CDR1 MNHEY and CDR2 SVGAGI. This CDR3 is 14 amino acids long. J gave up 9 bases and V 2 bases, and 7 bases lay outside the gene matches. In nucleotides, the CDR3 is TGTGCCAGCAGTTACCGGACAGGGGGTGATCCGCAGTACTTC. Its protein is CASSYRTGGDPQYF.

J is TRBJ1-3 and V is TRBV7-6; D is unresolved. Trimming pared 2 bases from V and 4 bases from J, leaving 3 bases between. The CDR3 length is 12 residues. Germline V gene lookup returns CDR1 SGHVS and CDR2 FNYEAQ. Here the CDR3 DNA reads TGTGCCAGCAGCTTACGAGGAAACACCATATATTTT. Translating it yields CASSLRGNTIYF.

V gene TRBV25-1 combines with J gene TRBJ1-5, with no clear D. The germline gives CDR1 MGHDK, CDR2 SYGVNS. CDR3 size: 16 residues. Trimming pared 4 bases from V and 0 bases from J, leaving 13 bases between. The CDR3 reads CASSVPSSGSNQPQHF. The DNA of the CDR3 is TGTGCCAGCAGTGTTCCCAGTTCGGGTAGCAATCAGCCCCAGCATTTT.

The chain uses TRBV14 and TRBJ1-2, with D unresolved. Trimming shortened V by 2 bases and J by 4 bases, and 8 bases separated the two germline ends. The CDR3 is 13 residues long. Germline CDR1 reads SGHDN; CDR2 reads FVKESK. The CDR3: CASSQSGSYGYTF. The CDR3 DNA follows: TGTGCCAGCAGCCAATCCGGCAGCTATGGCTACACCTTC.

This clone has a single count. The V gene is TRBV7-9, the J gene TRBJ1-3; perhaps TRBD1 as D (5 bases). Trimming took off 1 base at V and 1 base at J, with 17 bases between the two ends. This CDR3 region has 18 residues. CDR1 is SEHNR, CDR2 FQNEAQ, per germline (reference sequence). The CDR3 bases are TGTGCCAGCAGCTTAGTTGGACTGGGGCTGGAATCTGGAAACACCATATATTTT. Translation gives CASSLVGLGLESGNTIYF.

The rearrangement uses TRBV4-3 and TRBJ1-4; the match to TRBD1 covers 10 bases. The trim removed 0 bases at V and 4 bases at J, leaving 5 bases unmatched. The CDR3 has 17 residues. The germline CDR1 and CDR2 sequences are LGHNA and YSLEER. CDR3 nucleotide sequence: TGCGCCAGCAGCCAAGATGGGACAGGGGCTGGTAATGAAAAACTGTTTTTT. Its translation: CASSQDGTGAGNEKLFF.

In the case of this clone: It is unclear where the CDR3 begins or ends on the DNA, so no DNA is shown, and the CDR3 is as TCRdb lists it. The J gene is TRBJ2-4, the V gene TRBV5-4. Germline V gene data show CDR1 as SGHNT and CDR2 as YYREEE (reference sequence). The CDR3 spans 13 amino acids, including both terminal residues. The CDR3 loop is CASSLWGSGSEYF.

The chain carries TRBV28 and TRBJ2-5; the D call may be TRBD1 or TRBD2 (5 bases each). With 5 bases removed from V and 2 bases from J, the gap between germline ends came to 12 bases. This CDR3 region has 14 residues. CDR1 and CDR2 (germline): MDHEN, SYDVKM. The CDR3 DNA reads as TGTGCCAGCAGTCATGGGGACCATCAAGAGACCCAGTACTTC. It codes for CASSHGDHQETQYF.

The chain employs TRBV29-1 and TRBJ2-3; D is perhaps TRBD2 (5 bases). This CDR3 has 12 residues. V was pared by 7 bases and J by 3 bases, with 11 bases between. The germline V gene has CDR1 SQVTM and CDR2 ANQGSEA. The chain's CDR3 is CSARTGTDTQYF. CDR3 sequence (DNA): TGCAGCGCTCGGACGGGGACAGATACGCAGTATTTT.

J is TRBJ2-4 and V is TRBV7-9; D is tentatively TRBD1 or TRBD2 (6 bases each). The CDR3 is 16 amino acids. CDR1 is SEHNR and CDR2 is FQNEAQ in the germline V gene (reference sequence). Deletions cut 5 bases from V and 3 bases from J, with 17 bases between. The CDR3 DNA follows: TGTGCCAGCAGCCCCCCCGGGGGCTTCTTCAAAAACATTCAGTACTTC. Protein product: CASSPPGGFFKNIQYF.

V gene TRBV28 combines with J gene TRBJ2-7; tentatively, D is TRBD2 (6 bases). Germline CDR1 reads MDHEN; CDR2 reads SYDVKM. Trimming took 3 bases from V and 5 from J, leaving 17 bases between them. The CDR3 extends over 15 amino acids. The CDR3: CASSFIGGIANEQYF. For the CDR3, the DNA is TGTGCCAGCAGTTTCATCGGGGGAATTGCCAACGAGCAGTACTTC. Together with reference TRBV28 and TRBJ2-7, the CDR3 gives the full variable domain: DVKVTQSSRYLVKRTGEKVFLECVQDMDHENMFWYRQDPGLGLRLIYFSYDVKMKEKGDIPEGYSVSREKKERFSLILESASTNQTSMYLCASSFIGGIANEQYFGPGTRLTVT.

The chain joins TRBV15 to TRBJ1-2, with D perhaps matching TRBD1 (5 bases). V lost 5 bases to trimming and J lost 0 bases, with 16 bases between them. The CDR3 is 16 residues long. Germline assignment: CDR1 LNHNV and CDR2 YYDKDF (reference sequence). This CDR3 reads CATSFLSLGPNYGYTF. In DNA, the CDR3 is TGTGCCACCAGCTTCCTGTCGCTGGGACCTAACTATGGCTACACCTTC.

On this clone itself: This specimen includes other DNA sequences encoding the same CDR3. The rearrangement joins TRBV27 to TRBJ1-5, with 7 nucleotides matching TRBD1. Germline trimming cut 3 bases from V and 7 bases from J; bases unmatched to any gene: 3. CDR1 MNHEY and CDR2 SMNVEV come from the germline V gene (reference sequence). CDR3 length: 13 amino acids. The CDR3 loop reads CASSFGGGQPQHF. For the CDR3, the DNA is TGTGCCAGCAGTTTCGGAGGGGGCCAGCCCCAGCATTTT.

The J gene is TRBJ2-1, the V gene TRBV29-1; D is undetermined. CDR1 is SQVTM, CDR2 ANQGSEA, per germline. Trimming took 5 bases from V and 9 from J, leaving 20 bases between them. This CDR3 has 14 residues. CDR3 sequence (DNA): TGCAGCGTTCCCGTTACCCAAAGGGTGGGTGAGCAGTTCTTC. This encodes CSVPVTQRVGEQFF.

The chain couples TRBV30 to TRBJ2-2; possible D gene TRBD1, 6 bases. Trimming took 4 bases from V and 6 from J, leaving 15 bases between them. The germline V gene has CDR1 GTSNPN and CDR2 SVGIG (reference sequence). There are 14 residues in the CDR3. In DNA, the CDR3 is TGTGCCTGGACTTTTTCCGGACAGCCCGGGGAGCTGTTTTTT. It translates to CAWTFSGQPGELFF.